This T cell receptor (beta chain) was captured in a study of siplizumab effects on memory and regulatory T cells (dated by TCRdb to 2018 to 2020). About the full investigation: The effect of the anti-CD2 antibody siplizumab on alloreactive T-cell subsets was examined in allogeneic mixed lymphocyte reactions constructed from human PBMCs. Findings and caveats that apply to the study as a whole: Among mappable alloreactive CD4+ clones, the Treg-derived fraction averaged approximately 63% with siplizumab versus 25% to 30% in control reactions. The suppressive function of proliferating Tregs from siplizumab cultures was not functionally confirmed. Siplizumab significantly lowered the cumulative frequency of alloreactive sequences that could be traced to unstimulated CD4+ memory T cells. Unstimulated naive T cells appeared to be more diverse than memory T cells, and naive cells seemed to make a substantial contribution to the alloresponse. A naive or memory phenotype could not be assigned to roughly 75-96% of proliferating CD4+ or CD8+ clones. Sequences below about 10^-5 frequency were poorly captured, so only a minor fraction of alloreactive clones could be mapped to unstimulated subsets.

The protocol used for the library was the immunoSEQ multiplex PCR assay. Approximately 100,000 TCR templates per sample were assayed on the deep sequencing platform. Genomic DNA extracted from sorted T cells was the material used for TCRbeta CDR3 sequencing. The original methods were these. Clonal analysis of TCRbeta CDR3 data was done in the R programming language. Unstimulated samples were compared with post-reaction CFSE-low samples to define alloreactive CD4+ and CD8+ clones. By matching sequences to the repertoires of sorted unstimulated Treg and non-Treg cells, each alloreactive CD4+ clone was assigned a regulatory or non-regulatory origin. The clones in this table, taken by TCRdb from immuneACCESS, are in-frame only. Not every clone is retained; where verified, under half of the shortfall comes from an unresolved V gene, and the cause of the rest is unknown. The DNA gave D and trimming, while V, J and clone size come from that table. For this sample there are 55,000 to 65,000 clones; approximately 97% appear just once. Clones ranked in the top ten supply around 1% of the sample.

Additional sequencing covered unstimulated subsets from three donor pairs, namely CD8+ effector memory, CD4+ naive, CD8+ TEMRA, CD4+ memory and CD8+ naive. Sorted unstimulated T cells, along with proliferating T cells recovered from mixed lymphocyte reactions, underwent TCRbeta CDR3 sequencing. Fresh whole blood from 9 to 11 HLA-typed healthy donors was used to isolate PBMCs. Concerning this clone: The specificity of this receptor is unknown. Base qualities are not recorded, but no much larger clone differs from it by a single base. The sample holds other DNA sequences that translate to the same CDR3.

The germline V gene (reference sequence) sets CDR1 to SEHNR and CDR2 to FQNEAQ. The V end loses 1 base and the J end loses 0 bases, and a stretch of 4 bases separates them. The CDR3 runs 13 residues from the cysteine to the phenylalanine. Of the read, only the CDR3 DNA is kept; its 39 bases are in frame from base 1. Sample: naive CD8+ T cells sorted from blood. The label giving this sample's cell subset or site can be read as: unstimulated naive T cells. The chain couples TRBV7-9 to TRBJ2-7, with the D gene not confidently named. The receptor comes from a human donor in good health. In nucleotide form, the sequence is TGTGCCAGCAGCTTAGACAGCTCCTACGAGCAGTACTTC. It codes for CASSLDSSYEQYF.